The rows below give T cell receptor beta chains drawn from one sample of a study of molecular identifiers for immune sequencing clone quantification. Using its own MiXCR run on the PCR reads, TCRdb lists one record per CDR3 protein. The data hold around 100,000 distinct CDR3 sequences, with 35% to 40% observed a single time. Sequencing was carried out using naive CD8+ T cells from blood, with Jurkat cell RNA spiked in. These receptors originate from a human donor in good health. Some libraries in this study had Jurkat cell RNA spiked in. Each CDR3 is given with its conserved first and last residue. The D gene is left open where the match is weak. Not every row has a clone size; where given, it reads once, few, many or a size class.

>TRBV3-1|16|.|TRBJ2-2|.
TGTGCCAGCAGCCCCTTACGGGGTTCTCGCACCGGGGAGCTGTTTTTT
CASSPLRGSRTGELFF
>TRBV20-1|13|.|TRBJ1-5|.
TGCAGTGCGTCAGGGGATAGCAATCAGCCCCAGCATTTT
CSASGDSNQPQHF
>TRBV11-2|15|TRBD2|TRBJ2-5|few
TGTGCCAGCAGCTTAGGACTAGCGGGAGGAGAGACCCAGTACTTC
CASSLGLAGGETQYF
>TRBV13|14|TRBD2|TRBJ2-7|few
TGTGCCAGCAGCCCAGGGACTAGCGGAGGGGAGCAGTACTTC
CASSPGTSGGEQYF
>TRBV7-2|15|TRBD1|TRBJ2-1|many
TGTGCCAGCAGCCCGACGACAGGGCCTCACAATGAGCAGTTCTTC
CASSPTTGPHNEQFF
>TRBV7-9|12|.|TRBJ1-4|few
TGTGCCAGCAGCTCCGACCGTGAAAAACTGTTTTTT
CASSSDREKLFF
>TRBV28|14|.|TRBJ2-3|.
TGTGCCAGCAGTATTATAGCTCCCACAGATACGCAGTATTTT
CASSIIAPTDTQYF
>TRBV10-2|13|.|TRBJ1-4|.
TGCGCCAGCAGTGAGTTCCATCGGGAAAAACTGTTTTTT
CASSEFHREKLFF
>TRBV11-2|15|.|TRBJ2-3|.
TGTGCCGGCAGCCCGACTAGAACAACTACAGATACGCAGTATTTT
CAGSPTRTTTDTQYF
>TRBV13|14|TRBD1|TRBJ1-5|.
TGTGCCGGCAGCTCTGGGACAGGCTATCAGCCCCAGCATTTT
CAGSSGTGYQPQHF
>TRBV12-3/TRBV12-4|14|.|TRBJ1-3|.
TGTGCCAGCAGACCGACAGCGCCTGGAAACACCATATATTTT
CASRPTAPGNTIYF
>TRBV28|14|TRBD1|TRBJ1-1|.
TGTGCCAGCCTACGACAGGGGGCTAGGAGGTATGCTTTCTTT
CASLRQGARRYAFF
>TRBV6-5|15|.|TRBJ2-7|.
TGTGCCAGCAGTCCCCTTCCGGGACGGGGAAACGAGCAGTACTTC
CASSPLPGRGNEQYF
>TRBV11-1|15|TRBD1|TRBJ2-1|.
TGTGCCTGCCAGGGGGCGGTCAGCTCCTACAATGAGCAGTTCTTC
CACQGAVSSYNEQFF
>TRBV7-9|12|.|TRBJ1-4|many
TGTGCCAGCGGCCGGGACAATGAAAAACTGTTTTTT
CASGRDNEKLFF
>TRBV19|13|.|TRBJ2-1|few
TGTGCCAGTAGTATGGGGGTCGGCAATGAGCAGTTCTTC
CASSMGVGNEQFF
>TRBV18|15|.|TRBJ2-7|.
TGTGCCAGCTCACCCGGACGACAGGAAGACTACGAGCAGTACTTC
CASSPGRQEDYEQYF
>TRBV4-3|13|TRBD1|TRBJ2-7|many
TGCGCCAGCTCGAGGGCCACAGGGGACGAGCAGTACTTC
CASSRATGDEQYF
>TRBV5-6|13|.|TRBJ2-7|.
TGTGCCAGCAGCTTCCGGATGGCCTACGAGCAGTACTTC
CASSFRMAYEQYF
>TRBV20-1|12|.|TRBJ1-5|many
TGCAGTGCTAGCGATGGCAATCAGCCCCAGCATTTT
CSASDGNQPQHF
>TRBV25-1|13|TRBD1|TRBJ2-5|many
TGTGCCAGCAGAACAGGGGTAGAGGAGACCCAGTACTTC
CASRTGVEETQYF
>TRBV7-2|14|.|TRBJ2-7|many
TGTGCCAGCAGCCCCCCGGGCCGCACCTACGAGCAGTACTTC
CASSPPGRTYEQYF
>TRBV2|15|TRBD1|TRBJ1-2|few
TGTGCCAGCAGTGAAGCTGGACAGGGGGCGGATGGCTACACCTTC
CASSEAGQGADGYTF
>TRBV28|15|TRBD2|TRBJ2-1|.
TGTGCCAGCAGTTATGGGACTAGCGGGAGAGATGAGCAGTTCTTC
CASSYGTSGRDEQFF
>TRBV24-1|17|.|TRBJ2-6|few
TGTGCCACCAGTGATTCTGCAGGGAACTCTGGGGCCAACGTCCTGACTTTC
CATSDSAGNSGANVLTF
>TRBV5-1|17|.|TRBJ2-1|many
TGCGCCAGCAGCCCCCAGGACGGGGGTAGCTCCTACAATGAGCAGTTCTTC
CASSPQDGGSSYNEQFF
>TRBV13|17|TRBD2|TRBJ2-3|.
TGTGCCAGCGGCCCCCGACTAGCGGGAGGGCCCACAGATACGCAGTATTTT
CASGPRLAGGPTDTQYF
>TRBV2|16|TRBD2|TRBJ2-1|few
TGTGCCAGCAGTGAAGGGCTAGCGGGATTTAGAGATGAGCAGTTCTTC
CASSEGLAGFRDEQFF
>TRBV12-3/TRBV12-4|14|.|TRBJ2-2|.
TGTGCCAGCAGTGTATACCAAAACACCGGGGAGCTGTTTTTT
CASSVYQNTGELFF
>TRBV13|15|.|TRBJ1-5|.
TGTGCCAGCAGCTTAGGAACAGGGCCGAATCAGCCCCAGCATTTT
CASSLGTGPNQPQHF
>TRBV11-2|13|.|TRBJ2-1|few
TGTGCCAGCCGGCCATCCTCCTACAATGAGCAGTTCTTC
CASRPSSYNEQFF
>TRBV10-3|13|TRBD1|TRBJ2-7|.
TGTGCCATCAGCACCGGGACAGCCTACGAGCAGTACTTC
CAISTGTAYEQYF
>TRBV5-6|15|TRBD2|TRBJ2-1|.
TGTGCCAGCACCCCGGGACTAGCGGTTTACAATGAGCAGTTCTTC
CASTPGLAVYNEQFF
>TRBV7-9|15|TRBD1|TRBJ2-5|few
TGTGCCAGCAGCTTAGGGACAGGGGGTCAAGAGACCCAGTACTTC
CASSLGTGGQETQYF
>TRBV7-9|13|.|TRBJ2-1|.
TGTGCCAGCAGCCCTCACCACGGGACTGAGCAGTTCTTC
CASSPHHGTEQFF
>TRBV12-3/TRBV12-4|16|TRBD2|TRBJ2-1|.
TGTGCCAGCAGTTTTCCCCTAGCGGACCCCTACAATGAGCAGTTCTTC
CASSFPLADPYNEQFF
>TRBV19|15|.|TRBJ2-7|many
TGTGCCAGTAGTACCGCCGCCGGGTCGCACTACGAGCAGTACTTC
CASSTAAGSHYEQYF
>TRBV9|17|TRBD2|TRBJ2-1|once
TGTGCCAGCAGCGTAGAGGTACTAACGGGAGGGTTCAATGAGCAGTTCTTC
CASSVEVLTGGFNEQFF
>TRBV4-3|13|.|TRBJ2-3|many
TGCGCCAGCAGCCAAGCGGGCACAGATACGCAGTATTTT
CASSQAGTDTQYF
>TRBV5-6|14|.|TRBJ2-4|many
TGTGCCAGCAGCTTTAGACTGCCCAAAAACATTCAGTACTTC
CASSFRLPKNIQYF
>TRBV6-2/TRBV6-3|19|.|TRBJ2-2|few
TGTGCCAGCAGTTACCTTACGCCCTTTACGGGACATAGCACCGGGGAGCTGTTTTTT
CASSYLTPFTGHSTGELFF
>TRBV20-1|15|.|TRBJ2-1|few
TGCAGTGCTAGCCTTGTCCGAGTGGCCTACAATGAGCAGTTCTTC
CSASLVRVAYNEQFF
>TRBV6-5|15|TRBD2|TRBJ2-3|few
TGTGCCAGCAGTACTGGACTAGCTAGCACAGATACGCAGTATTTT
CASSTGLASTDTQYF
>TRBV4-3|20|.|TRBJ2-4|few
TGCGCCAGCAGCCAAGATCTGTTTATAGGACAGCTCCTAGCCAAAAACATTCAGTACTTC
CASSQDLFIGQLLAKNIQYF
>TRBV4-3|14|.|TRBJ2-2|.
TGCGCCAGCAGCCCGACACTAACACCCGGGGAGCTGTTTTTT
CASSPTLTPGELFF